Below are 29 T cell receptor beta chains sequenced from a single sample in a study of control samples from healthy donors and cancer patients. TCRdb's table, derived via immunoSEQ multiplex PCR, lists solely in-frame clones and lacks some. The repertoire holds 100,000 to 150,000 clones, with approximately 94% as singletons. Sequencing input: blood. These receptor sequences come from a man aged 25-45 years in good health.

The V call is TRBV6-2 or TRBV6-3, the J call TRBJ2-3; 7 nucleotides match TRBD2. The CDR3 consists of 15 residues. V was clipped by 5 bases and J by 5 bases; unmatched bases: 10. Germline V lookup: CDR1 MNHEY, CDR2 SVGEGT. CDR3 region: CASSSGVSSLDTQYF. The CDR3 DNA follows: TGTGCCAGCAGTAGCGGGGTATCGAGCTTAGATACGCAGTATTTT.

The chain links TRBV18 to TRBJ1-1; tentative D call: TRBD1 (5 bases). CDR1 and CDR2 (germline): KGHSH, LQKENI. The CDR3 length is 15 residues. V was pared by 3 bases and J by 1 base, with 12 bases between. The CDR3 loop reads CASSPPRGGNTEAFF. For the CDR3, the DNA is TGTGCCAGCTCACCCCCGAGGGGTGGGAACACTGAAGCTTTCTTT.

The rearrangement joins TRBV6-6 to TRBJ2-7; tentative D call: TRBD2 (6 bases). The CDR3 length is 13 residues. V lost 2 bases, J lost 5 bases, and 10 bases lay in between. Germline CDR1 is MNHNY and CDR2 is SVGAGI (reference sequence). The CDR3 region is CASSYGGNHEQYF. The CDR3 nucleotides are TGTGCCAGCAGTTACGGAGGGAATCACGAGCAGTACTTC.

The rearrangement uses TRBV6-5 and TRBJ2-3, with TRBD2 as a possible D gene (6 bases). The V end was cut by 5 bases, the J end by 2 bases, with 11 bases between. Germline lookup yields CDR1 MNHEY and CDR2 SVGAGI. The CDR3 runs 14 residues. This CDR3 is CASSTGDSTDTQYF. CDR3 nucleotide sequence: TGTGCCAGCAGTACGGGAGACTCCACAGATACGCAGTATTTT.

This clone appeared a few times. The chain joins TRBV5-3 to TRBJ1-5, with D unresolved. TRBV5-3 is an ORF for which the function is uncertain. The V end was cut by 0 bases, the J end by 5 bases, with 6 bases between. The CDR3 runs to 13 residues. CDR3 region: CARSLVGYQPQHF. The CDR3 DNA reads TGTGCCAGAAGCTTGGTAGGGTATCAGCCCCAGCATTTT.

V usage is TRBV5-1 and J usage is TRBJ1-2, with D hard to call. The CDR3 contains 16 residues. The germline V gene has CDR1 SGHRS and CDR2 YFSETQ. Between the trimmed V and J ends, which lost 4 bases and 2 bases, there was a span of 18 bases. CDR3 loop: CASSPQPAVGNYGYTF. The CDR3 DNA reads as TGCGCCAGCAGCCCGCAGCCGGCCGTGGGCAACTATGGCTACACCTTC.

The gene calls are TRBV27 and TRBJ2-5; 7 positions match TRBD1. After removal of 6 bases from V and 4 bases from J, the junction contained 8 bases not matched to a gene. The CDR3 runs 14 residues. CDR1 and CDR2 (germline): MNHEY, SMNVEV (reference sequence). CDR3 bases: TGTGCCAGCAGGATCCTGGGGACAGCAGAGACCCAGTACTTC. This sequence encodes CASRILGTAETQYF.

The genes are TRBV30 and TRBJ2-3; the D is unclear. Between the trimmed V and J ends, which lost 3 bases and 5 bases, there was a span of 12 bases. Germline loops: CDR1 GTSNPN, CDR2 SVGIG (reference sequence). This CDR3 contains 13 residues. CDR3 sequence reads: CAWRKVAKDTQYF. Here the CDR3 DNA reads TGTGCCTGGAGAAAAGTCGCCAAAGATACGCAGTATTTT. Combining the CDR3 with reference TRBV30 and TRBJ2-3 gives the whole variable domain SQTIHQWPATLVQPVGSPLSLECTVEGTSNPNLYWYRQAAGRGLQLLFYSVGIGQISSEVPQNLSASRPQDRQFILSSKKLLLSDSGFYLCAWRKVAKDTQYFGPGTRLTVL.

The chain recombines TRBV6-5 with TRBJ2-7; D is possibly TRBD2 (6 bases). The ends were cut back, 2 bases at V and 0 bases at J, with 11 bases in the middle. The CDR3 loop spans 15 amino acids. Germline assignment: CDR1 MNHEY and CDR2 SVGAGI. Here the CDR3 DNA reads TGTGCCAGCAGTTACCGCGGGGCCGGCTCCTACGAGCAGTACTTC. As protein: CASSYRGAGSYEQYF.

The CDR3 sequence is CATQDRGYTEAFF. The CDR3 region has the DNA TGTGCCACCCAGGACAGGGGGTACACTGAAGCTTTCTTT. The rearrangement uses TRBV12-3 or TRBV12-4 and TRBJ1-1, with 10 positions matching TRBD1. The V and J ends lost 10 bases and 3 bases, in that order; junction bases with no gene match: 5. The CDR3 is 13 amino acids.

This clone was detected only once. The genes are TRBV7-2 and TRBJ2-1, with a weak D call TRBD1 (6 bases). CDR3 length: 16 amino acids. Germline V CDR1 and CDR2: SGHTA, FQGNSA. V lost 4 bases and J 8 bases, leaving 21 bases between the germline ends. CDR3 region: CASSSAADSIGDEQFF. CDR3 in DNA: TGTGCCAGCAGCTCCGCGGCGGACAGTATAGGCGATGAGCAGTTCTTC.

This clone was found once. The chain has TRBV7-9 and TRBJ1-2; D is possibly TRBD1 (5 bases). V lost 5 bases and J 3 bases, leaving 10 bases between the germline ends. Germline CDR1 and CDR2: SEHNR and FQNEAQ (reference sequence). The length of the CDR3 is 13 residues. The chain's CDR3 is CASSETGDYGYTF. In nucleotides, the CDR3 is TGTGCCAGCAGCGAAACGGGGGACTATGGCTACACCTTC.

This rearrangement joins TRBV3-1 (or the pseudogene TRBV3-2) to TRBJ1-1; 10 positions match TRBD1. Germline V lookup: CDR1 LGHDT, CDR2 YNNKEL (reference sequence). This CDR3 spans 17 amino acids. J was trimmed by 0 bases and V by 2 bases; bases with no gene match: 6. CDR3 bases: TGTGCCAGCAGCCAATACGGGACAGGGGCCCTGAACACTGAAGCTTTCTTT. Its translation is CASSQYGTGALNTEAFF.

The CDR3 nucleotides are TGTGCCAGTAGTAGGCGAGACAGGGGGTATAATTCACCCCTCCACTTT. Translated: CASSRRDRGYNSPLHF. The rearrangement links TRBV19 to TRBJ1-6; 9 nucleotides agree with TRBD1. The V segment lost 4 bases and the J segment 4 bases; nucleotides outside the gene matches: 5. The germline CDR1 and CDR2 sequences are LNHDA and SQIVND (reference sequence). The CDR3 is made up of 16 amino acids. Based on the CDR3 plus reference TRBV19 and TRBJ1-6, the full variable domain is DGGITQSPKYLFRKEGQNVTLSCEQNLNHDAMYWYRQDPGQGLRLIYYSQIVNDFQKGDIAEGYSVSREKKESFPLTVTSAQKNPTAFYLCASSRRDRGYNSPLHFGNGTRLTVT.

The V and J genes are TRBV7-9 and TRBJ2-3, with D perhaps matching TRBD1 or TRBD2 (6 bases each). Per the germline V gene, CDR1 is SEHNR and CDR2 is FQNEAQ (reference sequence). Trimming shortened V by 1 base and J by 6 bases, and 17 bases separated the two germline ends. CDR3 length: 16 amino acids. The CDR3 loop reads CASSLGLAQGLDTQYF. CDR3 DNA sequence: TGTGCCAGCAGCTTAGGCCTAGCGCAGGGGCTTGATACGCAGTATTTT.

The CDR3 DNA reads TGCGCCAGCAGCTTGACTGGGGTTCAGCCCCAGCATTTT. This sequence encodes CASSLTGVQPQHF. The chain uses TRBV5-1 and TRBJ1-5; the D is unclear. Deletions cut 1 base from V and 6 bases from J, with 8 bases between. This CDR3 is 13 amino acids long. CDR1 SGHRS and CDR2 YFSETQ come from the germline V gene.

The V call is TRBV7-3, the J call TRBJ2-1; TRBD2 agrees at 7 bases. The CDR3 totals 12 residues. J lost 9 bases, V lost 1 base, and 0 bases had no gene match. Germline V gene sequence: CDR1 SGHTA, CDR2 FQGTGA. CDR3: CASSLRGGEQFF. The CDR3 nucleotides read TGTGCCAGCAGCTTAAGGGGGGGTGAGCAGTTCTTC.

The genes are TRBV2 and TRBJ1-2; TRBD1 aligns across 9 bases. Germline V gene sequence: CDR1 SNHLY, CDR2 FYNNEI. This CDR3 has 15 amino acids. J gave up 5 bases and V 5 bases, and 9 bases lay outside the gene matches. The CDR3 protein is CASSYTGTGNYGYTF. DNA of the CDR3: TGTGCCAGCAGTTACACCGGGACAGGGAATTATGGCTACACCTTC.

The rearrangement joins TRBV28 to TRBJ1-1; 8 bases map to TRBD1. This CDR3 spans 14 amino acids. The V gene end was trimmed by 5 bases and the J gene end by 5 bases; junction bases not matched to a gene: 7. Germline assignment: CDR1 MDHEN and CDR2 SYDVKM. This CDR3 is CASSPGGRGTEAFF. DNA for the CDR3: TGTGCCAGCAGTCCAGGGGGCCGAGGGACTGAAGCTTTCTTT. Combining the CDR3 with reference TRBV28 and TRBJ1-1 gives the whole variable domain DVKVTQSSRYLVKRTGEKVFLECVQDMDHENMFWYRQDPGLGLRLIYFSYDVKMKEKGDIPEGYSVSREKKERFSLILESASTNQTSMYLCASSPGGRGTEAFFGQGTRLTVV.

The chain links TRBV28 to TRBJ2-7; 9 nucleotides line up with TRBD1. Germline V gives CDR1 MDHEN, CDR2 SYDVKM. This CDR3 contains 16 residues. The trim removed 3 bases at V and 5 bases at J, leaving 11 bases unmatched. The CDR3 nucleotides are TGTGCCAGCAGTTTTCCCCCCGGACAGGGGAAAGACGAGCAGTACTTC. Translation gives CASSFPPGQGKDEQYF.

Concerning this clone itself: A read error may produce the germline difference seen at one junction end. This sequence joins TRBV7-7 and TRBJ2-2; 7 positions agree with TRBD1. The CDR3 consists of 16 residues. Germline loops: CDR1 SSHAT, CDR2 FNYEAQ (reference sequence). The CDR3 here is CASSTQGPPNTGELFF. In nucleotides, the CDR3 is TGTGCTAGCAGCACACAGGGGCCACCGAACACCGGGGAGCTGTTTTTT.

The V call is TRBV12-5, the J call TRBJ2-1; TRBD2 agrees at 9 bases. The V gene's germline CDR1 is LGHNT and CDR2 FRNRAP. Trimming cost V 0 bases and J 7 bases; bases outside gene matches: 4. The CDR3 sequence is 15 residues long. For the CDR3, the DNA is TGTGCTAGTGGTTTGGTACTAGCGGGCGGGAATGAGCAGTTCTTC. Encoded protein: CASGLVLAGGNEQFF.

The genes are TRBV9 and TRBJ2-7; TRBD1 matches 9 bases. V lost 4 bases, J lost 5 bases, and 7 bases stayed unmatched. The CDR3 covers 14 residues. Per the germline V gene, CDR1 is SGDLS and CDR2 is YYNGEE. This CDR3 is CASSPRTGVDEQYF. For the CDR3, the DNA is TGTGCCAGCAGCCCCCGGACAGGGGTCGACGAGCAGTACTTC.

This chain joins TRBV7-9 and TRBJ1-1, with D perhaps matching TRBD1 (6 bases). The germline V gene encodes CDR1 SEHNR and CDR2 FQNEAQ (reference sequence). The CDR3 extends over 15 amino acids. Trimming cost V 5 bases and J 5 bases, with 18 bases left between them. This chain's CDR3 is CASSALIGGATEAFF. The CDR3 DNA reads as TGTGCCAGCAGCGCCCTCATCGGGGGGGCGACTGAAGCTTTCTTT.

The rearrangement uses TRBV7-2 and TRBJ2-7, with 11 bases aligning to TRBD2. Germline CDR1 reads SGHTA; CDR2 reads FQGNSA. Trimming removed 5 bases from V and 10 bases from J; junction bases left unmatched: 7. The CDR3 extends over 13 amino acids. Here the CDR3 DNA reads TGTGCCAGCAGCCCTCGACTAGCGGGGCAACAGTACTTC. Protein: CASSPRLAGQQYF.

The rearrangement links TRBV11-2 to TRBJ1-6, with D possibly TRBD1 on 6 matching bases. This CDR3 has 17 residues. Germline values: CDR1 SGHAT, CDR2 FQNNGV. The V gene lost 4 bases and the J gene lost 9 bases, with 22 bases spanning the gap. CDR3: CASSSEGVLGGISPLHF. The CDR3 DNA is TGTGCCAGCAGCTCAGAGGGGGTACTAGGAGGGATTTCACCCCTCCACTTT. Based on the CDR3 plus reference TRBV11-2 and TRBJ1-6, the full variable domain is EAGVAQSPRYKIIEKRQSVAFWCNPISGHATLYWYQQILGQGPKLLIQFQNNGVVDDSQLPKDRFSAERLKGVDSTLKIQPAKLEDSAVYLCASSSEGVLGGISPLHFGNGTRLTVT.

This chain connects TRBV19 to TRBJ1-5, with TRBD1 as a possible D gene (6 bases). Trimming left V 3 bases short and J 5 bases short, with 14 bases between. Germline V CDR1 and CDR2: LNHDA, SQIVND (reference sequence). This CDR3 has 15 amino acids. The CDR3 sequence is CASSIRGAGHQPQHF. Written as DNA, the CDR3 is TGTGCCAGTAGTATCAGGGGCGCTGGTCATCAGCCCCAGCATTTT.

This clone was seen a single time. The chain has TRBV4-2 and TRBJ2-2; D might be TRBD1 or TRBD2, each matching 6 bases. In germline, CDR1 is LGHNA, CDR2 YNFKEQ. V was cut by 6 bases and J by 6 bases, with 11 bases left in between. This CDR3 contains 13 residues. The CDR3 reads CASRPGEAGELFF. The CDR3 nucleotides are TGTGCCAGCAGACCAGGGGAGGCCGGGGAGCTGTTTTTT.

This clone was found once. CDR3 residues: CASSVEGQGGEKLFF. CDR3 DNA sequence: TGTGCCAGCAGCGTAGAGGGTCAGGGAGGGGAAAAACTGTTTTTT. V usage is TRBV9 and J usage is TRBJ1-4, with D maybe TRBD1 (5 bases). The germline gives CDR1 SGDLS, CDR2 YYNGEE. The CDR3 has 15 amino acids. Trimming removed 0 bases at V and 8 bases at J, with 14 bases between.